The rows below give T cell receptor beta chains drawn from one sample of a study of response to subunit inactivated influenza vaccine. One entry per CDR3 protein, called by TCRdb with MiXCR from the RT-PCR reads. The repertoire holds about 480,000 distinct CDR3 sequences, roughly 23% seen once, with under 2.5% in the top ten. The specimen comprised CD4+ T cells sorted from PBMCs, sampled 5 days after vaccination. The receptor set was obtained from a middle-aged man who received an inactivated influenza vaccine. Both conserved end residues are part of each CDR3. D genes are given only for firm matches. Clone size is stated in some rows and not others, as once, few, many or a class when expanded.

V: TRBV3-1
J: TRBJ1-2
size: NA
D: NA
DNA: TGTGCCAGCAGCCAAGGGCGGACGGTAAACTATGGCTACACCTTC
CDR3: CASSQGRTVNYGYTF

V: TRBV4-2
J: TRBJ1-1
size: few
D: NA
DNA: TGTGCCAGCAGGCCGGCCGAGAACACTGAAGCTTTCTTT
CDR3: CASRPAENTEAFF

V: TRBV12-3/TRBV12-4
J: TRBJ2-1
size: NA
D: NA
DNA: TGTGCCAGCAGTTTTCTAGTTACCGAGCAGTTCTTC
CDR3: CASSFLVTEQFF

V: TRBV4-2
J: TRBJ2-1
size: NA
D: TRBD2
DNA: TGTGCCAGCAGCCAAGTTAGCGGGTACAATGAGCAGTTCTTC
CDR3: CASSQVSGYNEQFF

V: TRBV13
J: TRBJ2-5
size: NA
D: NA
DNA: TGTGCCAGCAGCGAAGTGGGTTTGGAGGAGACCCAGTACTTC
CDR3: CASSEVGLEETQYF

V: TRBV20-1
J: TRBJ1-5
size: few
D: NA
DNA: TGCAGTGCTAGCCAGCTAACAAGGGGTCGCAATCAGCCCCAGCATTTT
CDR3: CSASQLTRGRNQPQHF

V: TRBV5-1
J: TRBJ1-5
size: NA
D: NA
DNA: TGCGCCAGCAGCTTGGGGGGCCAGGGGCGAAATAGCAATCAGCCCCAGCATTTT
CDR3: CASSLGGQGRNSNQPQHF

V: TRBV11-3
J: TRBJ2-5
size: NA
D: NA
DNA: TGTGCCAGCAGCTGGAGGGGGGGAGAGACCCAGTACTTC
CDR3: CASSWRGGETQYF

V: TRBV7-2
J: TRBJ1-5
size: NA
D: NA
DNA: TGTGCCAGCAGCAGAGGGGTGGCGGTCAGCCCCATGCATTTT
CDR3: CASSRGVAVSPMHF

V: TRBV10-3
J: TRBJ2-1
size: NA
D: TRBD2
DNA: TGTGCCATCAGTGTTGGACTAGCGGGCGGCTCCTACAATGAGCAGTTCTTC
CDR3: CAISVGLAGGSYNEQFF